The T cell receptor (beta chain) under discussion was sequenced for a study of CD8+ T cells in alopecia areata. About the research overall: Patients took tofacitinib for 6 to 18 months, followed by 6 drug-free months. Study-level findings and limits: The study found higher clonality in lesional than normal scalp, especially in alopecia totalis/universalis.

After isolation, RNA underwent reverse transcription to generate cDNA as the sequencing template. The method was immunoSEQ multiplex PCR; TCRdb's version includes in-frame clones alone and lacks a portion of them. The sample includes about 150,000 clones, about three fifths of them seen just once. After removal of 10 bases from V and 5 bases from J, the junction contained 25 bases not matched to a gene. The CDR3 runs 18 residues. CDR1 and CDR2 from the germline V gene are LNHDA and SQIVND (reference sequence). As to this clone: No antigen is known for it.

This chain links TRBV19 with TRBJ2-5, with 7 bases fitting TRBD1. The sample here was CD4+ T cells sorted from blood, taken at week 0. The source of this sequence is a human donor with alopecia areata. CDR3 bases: TGTGCCACCCCATCAATCCCAAGCAGACAGGGCCTGTCGGAGACCCAGTACTTC. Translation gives CATPSIPSRQGLSETQYF.